Listed below are T cell receptor beta chains from one sample, sequenced in a study of T cells in Graves' hyperthyroidism and ophthalmopathy. TCRdb re-derived calls from the multiplex PCR reads in MiXCR, one entry per CDR3 protein. The sample carries fewer than 200,000 distinct CDR3 sequences, 9.4% recorded once. Specimen: blood. These receptors all stem from a woman aged 18-29 years with Graves' hyperthyroidism that later progressed to Graves' ophthalmopathy. Each CDR3 is given with its conserved first and last residue. A D gene is named only where the DNA matches it firmly. Only part of the rows carry a size: once, few, many, or a class if the clone is expanded.

v_call	clone_size	d_call	j_call	cdr3_nt	cdr3_aa
TRBV7-9	NA	TRBD1	TRBJ1-3	TGTGCCAGCAGCCCCCGGACAGGATTAGACTCTGGAAACACCATATATTTT	CASSPRTGLDSGNTIYF
TRBV30	few	NA	TRBJ2-7	TGTGCCTGGAGTGGTCAGGGGATAGGCGAGCAGTACTTC	CAWSGQGIGEQYF
TRBV5-4	few	NA	TRBJ1-5	TGTGCCAGCAGCGCGGGGCTCCAAAGGGATCAGCCCCAGCATTTT	CASSAGLQRDQPQHF
TRBV6-1	NA	TRBD1	TRBJ1-3	TGTGCCAGCAGAGCTAGACAGGGGAGAAACACCATATATTTT	CASRARQGRNTIYF
TRBV7-8	many	NA	TRBJ2-1	TGTGCCAGCTCCGGGATAATACCGGAATACAATGAGCAGTTCTTC	CASSGIIPEYNEQFF
TRBV20-1	NA	NA	TRBJ2-5	TGCAGTGCTAGACCCTATGGACCGACACAAGAGACCCAGTACTTC	CSARPYGPTQETQYF
TRBV7-8	many	TRBD2	TRBJ2-7	TGTGCCAGCAGCGACCGGACTAGCGGGAAAAGGGACGAGCAGTACTTC	CASSDRTSGKRDEQYF
TRBV11-2	many	NA	TRBJ2-1	TGTGCCAGCAGCCCACTAGATTTTCGGCGGGAACCCAATGAGCAGTTCTTC	CASSPLDFRREPNEQFF
TRBV20-1	many	NA	TRBJ1-1	TGCAGTGCTAGAGCTCCCCTTTACGGGAACACTGAAGCTTTCTTT	CSARAPLYGNTEAFF
TRBV13	many	TRBD1	TRBJ1-2	TGTGCCAGCAGCCCGGTCCACGACAGGGGGCATGGCGGCTACACCTTC	CASSPVHDRGHGGYTF
TRBV2	many	NA	TRBJ1-6	TGTGCCAGCCGACCCGGTAATTCACCCCTCCACTTT	CASRPGNSPLHF
TRBV3-1	many	TRBD2	TRBJ2-1	TGTGCCAGCAGCCAAGATGTACTAGCGGGGTTAAATGAGCAGTTCTTC	CASSQDVLAGLNEQFF
TRBV13	many	NA	TRBJ1-2	TGTGCCAGCAGCCGACTCCAGGACACCTTTAACTATGGCTACACCTTC	CASSRLQDTFNYGYTF
TRBV27	many	NA	TRBJ2-3	TGTGCCAGCAGCCAAAACCTTCGAGGGACTAGCACAGATACGCAGTATTTT	CASSQNLRGTSTDTQYF
TRBV28	many	NA	TRBJ2-2	TGTGCCAGCAGTCCCCTGAGGGTGGGGGGGCCAAGCACCGGGGAGCTGTTTTTT	CASSPLRVGGPSTGELFF
TRBV11-1	many	TRBD1	TRBJ2-3	TGTGCCAGCAGCAGAATGGGACAGGGGAGCACAGATACGCAGTATTTT	CASSRMGQGSTDTQYF
TRBV2	few	NA	TRBJ2-4	TGTGCCAGCAGTGAACAGGCGCTTATTCAGTACTTC	CASSEQALIQYF
TRBV7-9	NA	TRBD1	TRBJ1-4	TGTGCCAGCAGCTCCCCCCCGGGACAGGGGCCGAATGAAAAACTGTTTTTT	CASSSPPGQGPNEKLFF
TRBV6-1	many	TRBD2	TRBJ2-7	TGTGCCAGCAGTTTCGGACTAGCGGGAGAGCAGTACTTC	CASSFGLAGEQYF
TRBV20-1	many	NA	TRBJ2-7	TGCAGTGTCACAAGAGGCGACCCCTACGAGCAGTACTTC	CSVTRGDPYEQYF
TRBV3-1	NA	TRBD2	TRBJ2-1	TGTGCCAGCAGCCGGGGACTAGCGGAGAACAATGAGCAGTTCTTC	CASSRGLAENNEQFF
TRBV20-1	many	NA	TRBJ1-4	TGCAGTGCTAGAGACAGGCCGGCAACTAATGAAAAACTGTTTTTT	CSARDRPATNEKLFF
TRBV27	many	TRBD1	TRBJ2-7	TGTGCCAGCAGTCCAGGGACAGACGAGCAGTACTTC	CASSPGTDEQYF
TRBV9	few	NA	TRBJ2-5	TGTGCCAGCAGCGTAGACGGCCGCGGGGCCCAGTACTTC	CASSVDGRGAQYF
TRBV27	many	TRBD1	TRBJ1-6	TGTGCCAGCAATGAGATGGCCGGAGACAGGGGCCGGTCACCCCTCCACTTT	CASNEMAGDRGRSPLHF
TRBV3-1	NA	NA	TRBJ1-4	TGTGCCAGCAGCCAAGTCGGGACTAATGAAAAACTGTTTTTT	CASSQVGTNEKLFF
TRBV28	NA	TRBD1	TRBJ1-1	TGTGCCAGCAGTTTCGTGTCGGGGACAGCGGGCAGTCTGGGCACTGAAGCTTTCTTT	CASSFVSGTAGSLGTEAFF
TRBV19	many	NA	TRBJ1-5	TGTGCCAGTAGTAAAGTCGGGACTGGTCAGCCCCAGCATTTT	CASSKVGTGQPQHF
TRBV7-3	many	TRBD2	TRBJ2-1	TGTGCCAGCAGCTTATATATACGTTCGACTAGCGGGGGGAAAAAGAATGAGCAGTTCTTC	CASSLYIRSTSGGKKNEQFF
TRBV7-2	many	NA	TRBJ2-2	TGTGCCAGCAGCTGGGGCCGCCGTGGCACCGGGGAGCTGTTTTTT	CASSWGRRGTGELFF
TRBV10-3	few	NA	TRBJ2-7	TGTGCCATCAGTGTGTCCCTCACCAACGAGCAGTACTTC	CAISVSLTNEQYF
TRBV6-1	NA	TRBD1	TRBJ2-3	TGTGCCAGCAGTGACTACAGGGGCGATACGCAGTATTTT	CASSDYRGDTQYF
TRBV5-1	many	NA	TRBJ2-3	TGCGCCAGCAGCTGGGACGGCCGCACAGATACGCAGTATTTT	CASSWDGRTDTQYF